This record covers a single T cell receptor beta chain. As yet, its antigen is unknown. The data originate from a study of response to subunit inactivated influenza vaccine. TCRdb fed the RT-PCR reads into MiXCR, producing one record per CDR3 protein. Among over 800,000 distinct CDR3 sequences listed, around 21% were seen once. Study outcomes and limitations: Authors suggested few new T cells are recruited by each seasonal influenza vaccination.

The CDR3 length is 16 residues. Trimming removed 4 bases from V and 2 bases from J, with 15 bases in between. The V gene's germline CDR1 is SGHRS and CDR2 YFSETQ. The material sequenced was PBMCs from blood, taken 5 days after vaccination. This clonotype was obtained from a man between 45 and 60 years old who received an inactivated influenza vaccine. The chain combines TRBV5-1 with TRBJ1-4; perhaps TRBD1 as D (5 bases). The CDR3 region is CASSHPYRGTNEKLFF. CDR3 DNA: TGCGCCAGCAGCCACCCATATCGGGGGACTAATGAAAAACTGTTTTTT.